Sequencing of this T cell receptor beta chain was carried out in a study of vaccination effects on CD4 cells after COVID-19 (dated 2022 in TCRdb). Background on the whole study: Across the study, the median time from the second dose to post-vaccine sampling was 72 days (range 14 to 241). SARS-CoV-2 spike-specific CD4+ TCR repertoires from before and after mRNA vaccination were compared in COVID-19 convalescent patients and in infection-naive vaccine recipients. Altogether, about 10 COVID-19 convalescent patients and several SARS-CoV-2-naive healthy vaccine recipients made up the full study. Cultures from other donors in the study were sequenced using the Oncomine TCR Beta short-read assay on an Illumina iSeq 100.

The full study reports these points: Limitations of the study were the small number of convalescent patients and the absence of early post-infection timepoints. In healthy vaccine recipients, vaccine-induced clones were almost all SARS-CoV-2 mono-reactive, with only 1 of 255 being cross-reactive with common cold coronaviruses. Both infection-induced and vaccine-induced clones contracted markedly at late post-vaccination timepoints, which is consistent with waning T cell responses.

The library came from the immunoSEQ multiplex PCR assay. TCR beta CDR3 sequencing was performed on DNA from the cultured, isolated CD4+ T cells. Per the authors' processing: The analysis removed non-productive TCR sequences, trimmed reads to the CDR3 region, and retained only CDR3s that were 7 or more amino acids long. Antigen-specific clonotypes were identified with the MANAFEST web app by comparing expansion in peptide wells against reference cultures. For clones to be considered positive, expansion at FDR<0.05 versus reference and all other wells, an odds ratio above 5, and a frequency above 0.1% in two replicate wells were required. Clonotypes significantly expanded in SARS-CoV-2 spike wells and in at least one common cold coronavirus spike condition were defined as cross-reactive. CDR3 similarity was assessed by Levenshtein distance with the stringdist R package, and unrooted trees were built with ape in R 3.6.1. In its TCRdb copy, this immuneACCESS table keeps in-frame sequences only and misses some clones. Where compared with another copy, unresolved V genes explain less than half of these, and the others have no known cause. V and J calls and clone size come straight from that table; D and trimming were deduced from the DNA. For this sample the table gives tens of thousands of clones, of which over 75% were detected only once. The ten largest clones capture approximately 6% of the sample.

The CDR3, from cysteine to phenylalanine, totals 14 residues. Only CDR3 DNA is held: 42 bases, read in frame from base 1. For CDR1 and CDR2, the germline V gene lists ENHRY and SYGVKD. Cut back by 7 bases and 4 bases, the V and J ends lie 15 bases apart. In the ViraFEST assay, PBMC were stimulated with viral peptide pools, and TCR sequencing was then used to find antigen-specific CD4+ T cell clonotypes based on their expansion. After about 9 days of culture, CD4+ T cells were isolated with the EasySep CD4+ T cell isolation kit. Each participant got two doses of an mRNA SARS-CoV-2 vaccine, either BNT162b2 or mRNA-1273. Negative nucleocapsid antibody results before and after vaccination confirmed that the healthy vaccine recipients had no prior SARS-CoV-2 infection. Some 2 million PBMC per well were cultured with 10 ug/ml peptides in IMDM containing approximately 4.7% human AB serum, roughly 9.5 IU/ml IL-2 and gentamicin. On days 3 and 7, half of the culture medium was replaced with fresh IL-2-containing medium. Unless otherwise noted, each peptide stimulation condition was cultured in triplicate wells. Using Ficoll-Paque Plus gradient centrifugation, PBMC were separated from whole blood and then either used fresh or cryopreserved at -140C. The overlapping peptide pools covered the spike proteins of SARS-CoV-2 as well as those of the common cold coronaviruses HCoV-NL63, HCoV-OC43 and HCoV-229E. The QIAamp micro DNA kit was used to extract genomic DNA from the cultured CD4+ T cells.

A word on this clone: Its antigen is not yet known. No base-level quality is on record; no much larger clone is a single base apart.

This TCR derives from a human donor who received a COVID-19 vaccine. Some clones in this sample may be carry-over from other donors' samples. Recombination joined TRBV10-3 with TRBJ2-3; TRBD2 is possibly the D segment (5 matching bases). The specimen comprised CD4+ T cells from PBMCs cultured with SARS-CoV-2 spike peptides, sampled after COVID-19 vaccination. This specimen's cell subset or site label, interpreted: SARS-CoV-2 spike overlapping peptide pool stimulation. For the CDR3, the sequence is CAIIGQLGSDTQYF. The bases are TGTGCCATCATCGGCCAACTAGGTTCAGATACGCAGTATTTT.